This T cell receptor (beta chain) was sequenced during a study of shared clonotypes between healthy human individuals. Overall study results and limits: Clonotype sharing among donors was thought likely to change with sequencing depth. Naive CD4 clonotypes overlapped across a handful of donors at roughly 5%.

Each cell subset's genomic DNA was divided evenly among several immunoSEQ plates. Assay: immunoSEQ multiplex PCR; the TCRdb copy retains only in-frame clones and omits some. The sample holds 1.6 million or so clones, roughly 96% seen once. The length of the CDR3 is 15 residues. Germline values: CDR1 SGHNT, CDR2 YYREEE (reference sequence). The ends were cut back, 0 bases at V and 4 bases at J, with 14 bases in the middle. On this clone itself: The target antigen is unknown.

This chain links TRBV5-4 with TRBJ2-7; perhaps D is TRBD1 or TRBD2 (5 bases each). The clonotype comes from a man aged 30 to 39 in good health. Sequences were obtained from naive CD4+ T cells sorted from blood. Regarding subset: CD45RA+ positively selected. As DNA, the CDR3 is TGTGCCAGCAGCTTGGCGAGGGGAAATGTGTACGAGCAGTACTTC. Residues: CASSLARGNVYEQYF.